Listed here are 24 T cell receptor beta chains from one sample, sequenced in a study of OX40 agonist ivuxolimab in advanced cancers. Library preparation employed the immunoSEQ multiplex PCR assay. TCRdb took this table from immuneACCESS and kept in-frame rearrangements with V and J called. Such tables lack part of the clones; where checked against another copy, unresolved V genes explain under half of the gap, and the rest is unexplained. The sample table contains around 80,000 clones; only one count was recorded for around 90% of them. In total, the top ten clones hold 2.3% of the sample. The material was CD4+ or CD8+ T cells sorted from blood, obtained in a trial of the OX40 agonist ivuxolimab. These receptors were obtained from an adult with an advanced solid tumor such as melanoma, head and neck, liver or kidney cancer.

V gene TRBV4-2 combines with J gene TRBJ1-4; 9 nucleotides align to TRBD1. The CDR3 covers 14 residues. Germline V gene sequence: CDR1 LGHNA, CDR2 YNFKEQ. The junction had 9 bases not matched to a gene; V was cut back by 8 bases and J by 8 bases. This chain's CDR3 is CASRSTGGSEKLFF. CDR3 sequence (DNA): TGTGCCAGCCGCTCGACAGGGGGGTCGGAAAAACTGTTTTTT.

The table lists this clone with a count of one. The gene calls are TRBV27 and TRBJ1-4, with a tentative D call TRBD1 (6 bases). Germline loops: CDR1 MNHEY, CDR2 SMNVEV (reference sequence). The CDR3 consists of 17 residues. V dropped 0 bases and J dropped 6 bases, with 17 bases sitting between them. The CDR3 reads CASSLSADRPRHEKLFF. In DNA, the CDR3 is TGTGCCAGCAGTTTATCGGCGGACAGACCAAGACATGAAAAACTGTTTTTT.

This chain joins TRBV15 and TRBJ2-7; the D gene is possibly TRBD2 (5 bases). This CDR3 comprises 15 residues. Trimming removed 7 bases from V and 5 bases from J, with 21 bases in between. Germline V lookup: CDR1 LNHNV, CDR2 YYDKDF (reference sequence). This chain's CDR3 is CATIPGRSETHEQYF. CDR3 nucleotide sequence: TGTGCCACCATCCCGGGAAGGTCCGAAACTCACGAGCAGTACTTC.

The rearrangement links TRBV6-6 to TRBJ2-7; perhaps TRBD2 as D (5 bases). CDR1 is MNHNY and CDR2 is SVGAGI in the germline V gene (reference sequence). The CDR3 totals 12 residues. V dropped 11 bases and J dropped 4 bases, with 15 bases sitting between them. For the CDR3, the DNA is TGTGCCGCAAGGGCGGGTCAGTACGAGCAGTACTTC. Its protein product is CAARAGQYEQYF.

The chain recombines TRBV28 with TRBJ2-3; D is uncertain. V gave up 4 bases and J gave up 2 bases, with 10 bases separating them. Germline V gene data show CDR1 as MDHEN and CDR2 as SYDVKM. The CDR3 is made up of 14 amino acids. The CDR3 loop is CASSSTYLTDTQYF. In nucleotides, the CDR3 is TGTGCCAGCAGTTCGACCTACCTCACAGATACGCAGTATTTT.

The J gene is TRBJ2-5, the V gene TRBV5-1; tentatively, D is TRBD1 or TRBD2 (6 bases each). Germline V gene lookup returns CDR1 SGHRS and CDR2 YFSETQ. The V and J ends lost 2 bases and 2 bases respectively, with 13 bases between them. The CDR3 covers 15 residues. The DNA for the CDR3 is TGCGCCAGCAGCTTTCAAGGGGGGATTCAAGAGACCCAGTACTTC. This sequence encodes CASSFQGGIQETQYF.

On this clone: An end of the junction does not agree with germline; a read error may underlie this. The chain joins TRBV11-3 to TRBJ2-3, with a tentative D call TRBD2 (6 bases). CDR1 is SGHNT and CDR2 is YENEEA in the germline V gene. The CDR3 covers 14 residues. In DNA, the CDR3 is TGTGCCAGCAGCGTCGGGAGAAGCACAGATACGCGGTATTTT. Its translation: CASSVGRSTDTRYF.

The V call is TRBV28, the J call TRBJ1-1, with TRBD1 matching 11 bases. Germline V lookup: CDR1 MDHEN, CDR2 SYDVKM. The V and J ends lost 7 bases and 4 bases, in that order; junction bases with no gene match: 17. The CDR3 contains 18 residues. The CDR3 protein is CASIAPPGTGGAGTEAFF. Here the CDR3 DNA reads TGTGCCAGCATTGCCCCACCTGGGACAGGGGGAGCGGGCACTGAAGCTTTCTTT.

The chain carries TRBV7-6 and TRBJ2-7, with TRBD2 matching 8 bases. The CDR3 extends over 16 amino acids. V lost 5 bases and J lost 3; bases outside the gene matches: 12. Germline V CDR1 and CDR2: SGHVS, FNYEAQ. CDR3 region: CASSPAPLAELYEQYF. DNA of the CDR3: TGTGCCAGCAGCCCCGCACCACTAGCGGAGCTCTACGAGCAGTACTTC.

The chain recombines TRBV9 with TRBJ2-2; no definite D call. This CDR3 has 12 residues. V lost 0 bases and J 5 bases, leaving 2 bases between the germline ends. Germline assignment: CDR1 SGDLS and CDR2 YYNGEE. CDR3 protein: CASSVGTGELFF. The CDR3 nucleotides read TGTGCCAGCAGCGTAGGAACCGGGGAGCTGTTTTTT.

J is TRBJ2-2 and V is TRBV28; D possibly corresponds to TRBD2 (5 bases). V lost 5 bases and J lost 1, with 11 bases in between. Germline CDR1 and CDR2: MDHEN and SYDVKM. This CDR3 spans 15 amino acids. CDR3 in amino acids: CASSTAGLNTGELFF. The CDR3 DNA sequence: TGTGCCAGCAGTACCGCCGGACTGAACACCGGGGAGCTGTTTTTT.

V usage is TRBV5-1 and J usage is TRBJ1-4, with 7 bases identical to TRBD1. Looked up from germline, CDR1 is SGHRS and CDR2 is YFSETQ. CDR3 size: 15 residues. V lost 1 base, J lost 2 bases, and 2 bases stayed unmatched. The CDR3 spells CASSLSGGTNEKLFF. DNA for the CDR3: TGCGCCAGCAGCTTGTCAGGGGGTACTAATGAAAAACTGTTTTTT.

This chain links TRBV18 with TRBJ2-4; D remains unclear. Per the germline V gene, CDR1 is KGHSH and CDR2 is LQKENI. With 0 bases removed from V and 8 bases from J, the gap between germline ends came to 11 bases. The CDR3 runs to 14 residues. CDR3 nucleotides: TGTGCCAGCTCACCACCGTCCACTCGGGACATTCAGTACTTC. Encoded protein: CASSPPSTRDIQYF. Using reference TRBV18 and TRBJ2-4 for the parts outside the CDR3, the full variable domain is NAGVMQNPRHLVRRRGQEARLRCSPMKGHSHVYWYRQLPEEGLKFMVYLQKENIIDESGMPKERFSAEFPKEGPSILRIQQVVRGDSAAYFCASSPPSTRDIQYFGAGTRLSVL.

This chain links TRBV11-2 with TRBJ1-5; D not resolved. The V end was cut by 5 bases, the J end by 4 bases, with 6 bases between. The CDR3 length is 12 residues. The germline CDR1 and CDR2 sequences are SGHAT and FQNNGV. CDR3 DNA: TGTGCCAGCAGCACACAAAATCAGCCCCAGCATTTT. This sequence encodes CASSTQNQPQHF.

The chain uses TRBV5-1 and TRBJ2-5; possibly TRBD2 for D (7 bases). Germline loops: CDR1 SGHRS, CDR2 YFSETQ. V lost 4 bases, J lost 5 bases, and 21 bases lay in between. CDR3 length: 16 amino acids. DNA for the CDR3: TGCGCCAGCAGCGGGGGGGCAACTAGCGCCGGGGAGACCCAGTACTTC. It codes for CASSGGATSAGETQYF.

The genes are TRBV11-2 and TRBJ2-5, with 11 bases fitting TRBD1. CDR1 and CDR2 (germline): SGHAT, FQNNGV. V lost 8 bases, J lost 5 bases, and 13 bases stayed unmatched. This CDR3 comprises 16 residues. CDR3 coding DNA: TGTGCCAGCCGCAAACCGGGACAGGGGGGGAGGGAGACCCAGTACTTC. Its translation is CASRKPGQGGRETQYF.

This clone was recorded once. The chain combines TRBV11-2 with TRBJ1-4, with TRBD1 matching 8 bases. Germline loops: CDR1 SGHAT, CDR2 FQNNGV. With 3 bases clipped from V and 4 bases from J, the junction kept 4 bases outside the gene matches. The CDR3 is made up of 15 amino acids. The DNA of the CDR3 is TGTGCCAGCAGCTTGACAGGGGCGGGTAATGAAAAACTGTTTTTT. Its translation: CASSLTGAGNEKLFF.

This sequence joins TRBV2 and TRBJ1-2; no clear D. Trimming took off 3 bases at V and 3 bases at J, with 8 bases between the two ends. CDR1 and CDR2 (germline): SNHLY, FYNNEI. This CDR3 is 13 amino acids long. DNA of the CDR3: TGTGCCAGCAGTGAGGCGACGGACTATGGCTACACCTTC. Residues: CASSEATDYGYTF.

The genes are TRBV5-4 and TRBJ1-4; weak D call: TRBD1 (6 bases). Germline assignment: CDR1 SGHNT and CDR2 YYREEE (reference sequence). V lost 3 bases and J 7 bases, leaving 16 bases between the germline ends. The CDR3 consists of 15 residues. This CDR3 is CASSSQTGSGEKLFF. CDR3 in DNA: TGTGCCAGCAGCTCCCAAACAGGGAGCGGTGAAAAACTGTTTTTT.

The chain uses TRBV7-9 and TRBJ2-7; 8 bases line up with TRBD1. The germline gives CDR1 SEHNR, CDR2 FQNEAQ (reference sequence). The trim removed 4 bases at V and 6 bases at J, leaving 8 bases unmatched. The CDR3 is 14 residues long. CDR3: CASSYLGQGGEQYF. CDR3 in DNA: TGTGCCAGCAGCTACCTCGGACAGGGTGGCGAGCAGTACTTC.

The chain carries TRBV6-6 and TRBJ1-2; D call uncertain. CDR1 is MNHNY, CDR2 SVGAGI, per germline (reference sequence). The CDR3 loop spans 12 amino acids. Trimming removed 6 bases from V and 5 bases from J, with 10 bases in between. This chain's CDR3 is CASRDVVYGYTF. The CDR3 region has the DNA TGTGCCAGCAGAGATGTCGTTTATGGCTACACCTTC.

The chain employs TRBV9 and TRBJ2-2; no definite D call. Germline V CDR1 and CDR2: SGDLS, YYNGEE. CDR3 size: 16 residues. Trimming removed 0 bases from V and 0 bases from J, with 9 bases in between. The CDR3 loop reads CASSVDASANTGELFF. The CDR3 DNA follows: TGTGCCAGCAGCGTAGATGCGAGCGCGAACACCGGGGAGCTGTTTTTT.

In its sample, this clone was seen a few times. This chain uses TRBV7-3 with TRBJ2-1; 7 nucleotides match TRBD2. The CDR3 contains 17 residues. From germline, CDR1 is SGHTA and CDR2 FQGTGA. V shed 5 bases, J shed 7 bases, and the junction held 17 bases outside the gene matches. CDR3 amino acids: CASSPDRGGRSSNEQFF. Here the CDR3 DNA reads TGTGCCAGCAGCCCCGACCGAGGCGGGAGAAGTAGTAATGAGCAGTTCTTC.

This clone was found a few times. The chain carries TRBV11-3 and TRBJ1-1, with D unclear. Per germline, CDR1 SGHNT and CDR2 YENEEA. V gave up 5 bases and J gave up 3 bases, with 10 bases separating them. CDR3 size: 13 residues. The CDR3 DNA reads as TGTGCCAGCAGCATTACCAGAGACACTGAAGCTTTCTTT. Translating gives CASSITRDTEAFF.